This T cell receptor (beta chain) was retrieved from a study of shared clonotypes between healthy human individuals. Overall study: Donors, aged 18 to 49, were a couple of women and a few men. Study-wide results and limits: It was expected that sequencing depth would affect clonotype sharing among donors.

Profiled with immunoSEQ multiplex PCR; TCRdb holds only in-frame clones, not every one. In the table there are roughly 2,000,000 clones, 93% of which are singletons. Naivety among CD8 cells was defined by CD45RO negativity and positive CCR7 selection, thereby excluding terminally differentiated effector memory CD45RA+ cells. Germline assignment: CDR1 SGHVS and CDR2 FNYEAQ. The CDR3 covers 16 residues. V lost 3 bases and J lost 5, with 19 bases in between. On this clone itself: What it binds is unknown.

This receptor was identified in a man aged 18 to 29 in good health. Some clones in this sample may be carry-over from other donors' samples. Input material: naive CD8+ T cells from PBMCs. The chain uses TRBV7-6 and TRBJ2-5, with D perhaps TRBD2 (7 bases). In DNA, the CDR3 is TGTGCCAGCAGCTTCACCCCTAGCGGTACAGGGGAGACCCAGTACTTC. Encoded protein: CASSFTPSGTGETQYF.